This T cell receptor beta chain derives from a study of CD4 and CD8 cells across lung adenocarcinoma regions. One entry per CDR3 protein results from TCRdb running MiXCR on the PCR reads. The table has approximately 12,000 distinct CDR3 sequences, less than 60% seen once. Localized lung adenocarcinoma, a non-small cell lung cancer, affected the donors. This clonotype originated in a female donor with lung adenocarcinoma. The CD4 and CD8 labels of this study may be unreliable. The sample taken for sequencing was CD8+ T cells from the margin of a lung tumor.

CDR3 sequence: CAISESTASKQYF. In DNA form, the CDR3 reads TGTGCCATCAGTGAGTCGACGGCGTCCAAGCAGTACTTC. The gene calls are TRBV10-3 and TRBJ2-4, with no clear D. Trimming removed 0 bases from V and 13 bases from J, with 13 bases in between. The CDR3 covers 13 residues. The germline V gene has CDR1 ENHRY and CDR2 SYGVKD.